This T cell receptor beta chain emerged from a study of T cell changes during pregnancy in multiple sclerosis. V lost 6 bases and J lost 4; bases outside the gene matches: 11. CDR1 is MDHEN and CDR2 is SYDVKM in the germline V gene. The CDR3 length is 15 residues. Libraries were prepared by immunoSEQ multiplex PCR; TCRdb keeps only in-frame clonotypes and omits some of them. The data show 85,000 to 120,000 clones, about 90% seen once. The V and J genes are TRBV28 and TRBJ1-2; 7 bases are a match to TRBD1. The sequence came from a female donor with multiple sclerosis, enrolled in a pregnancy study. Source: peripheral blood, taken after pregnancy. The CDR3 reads CASRRQGNPLYGYTF. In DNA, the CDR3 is TGTGCCAGCAGAAGACAGGGCAATCCTCTCTATGGCTACACCTTC.